The 8 T cell receptor beta chains reported below all come from one sample, sequenced in a study of blood T cell repertoires in COVID-19. Repertoires were generated with immunoSEQ multiplex PCR, while TCRdb's copy carries only in-frame clones and drops some. The sample consists of 95,000 to 150,000 clones, 86% of them appearing once. Input material: peripheral blood. Every receptor here comes from a man in his forties with acute or convalescent COVID-19.

This clone was counted once. V is TRBV19 and J is TRBJ2-1, with 7 nucleotides matching TRBD2. CDR3 length: 17 amino acids. With V trimmed by 3 bases and J by 0 bases, 8 bases remained unmatched. Germline-derived CDR1 and CDR2 are LNHDA and SQIVND (reference sequence). In DNA form, the CDR3 reads TGTGCCAGTAGTATTTCTAGCGGAACGAGCTCCTACAATGAGCAGTTCTTC. Translation gives CASSISSGTSSYNEQFF.

The rearrangement joins TRBV5-5 to TRBJ2-7; D might be TRBD1 (5 bases). Trimming left V 4 bases short and J 0 bases short, with 14 bases between. The CDR3 is made up of 15 amino acids. Germline V CDR1 and CDR2: SGHKS, YYEKEE (reference sequence). Written as DNA, the CDR3 is TGTGCCAGCAGCCTAGGACACGAACGCTCCTACGAGCAGTACTTC. Protein sequence: CASSLGHERSYEQYF.

V usage is TRBV10-3 and J usage is TRBJ2-7; perhaps TRBD1 as D (6 bases). The germline V and J ends were trimmed by 6 bases and 3 bases, with 12 bases remaining between them. The germline gives CDR1 ENHRY, CDR2 SYGVKD. This CDR3 has 13 residues. CDR3 sequence (DNA): TGTGCCATCAGCCGGACAGACAACTACGAGCAGTACTTC. Its protein is CAISRTDNYEQYF.

In this sample, this clone turned up once. V usage is TRBV3-1 (or the pseudogene TRBV3-2) and J usage is TRBJ1-1; 11 bases fit TRBD1. J lost 5 bases, V lost 4 bases, and 9 bases had no gene match. CDR1 is LGHDT, CDR2 YNNKEL, per germline (reference sequence). CDR3 length: 16 amino acids. The CDR3 protein is CASSRRTGGFFTEAFF. The CDR3 DNA sequence: TGTGCCAGCAGCCGACGGACAGGGGGCTTTTTTACTGAAGCTTTCTTT.

The CDR3 DNA is TGTGCCAGCAGCCTCCAAACCCCGGGACTTACCAACAATGAGCAGTTCTTC. It yields the protein CASSLQTPGLTNNEQFF. This chain connects TRBV14 to TRBJ2-1, with a tentative D call TRBD2 (6 bases). CDR1 and CDR2 (germline): SGHDN, FVKESK. The V end was cut by 4 bases, the J end by 5 bases, with 21 bases between. The CDR3 covers 17 residues.

The J gene is TRBJ2-5, the V gene TRBV4-2, with 11 nucleotides matching TRBD2. CDR1 LGHNA and CDR2 YNFKEQ come from the germline V gene. Trimming at V came to 0 bases and at J to 2 bases, leaving 14 bases not matched to a gene. This CDR3 is built from 20 residues. The CDR3 here is CASSQEILLAGVGRQETQYF. The CDR3 DNA reads TGTGCCAGCAGCCAAGAGATCCTACTAGCGGGGGTGGGAAGGCAAGAGACCCAGTACTTC.

V is TRBV7-9 and J is TRBJ1-5; 11 positions agree with TRBD1. With 0 bases clipped from V and 6 bases from J, the junction kept 1 base outside the gene matches. The CDR3 totals 15 residues. CDR1 and CDR2 from the germline V gene are SEHNR and FQNEAQ (reference sequence). For the CDR3, the DNA is TGTGCCAGCAGCTTAGCGGGGACAGGGGGTCAGCCCCAGCATTTT. The encoded protein is CASSLAGTGGQPQHF. The full variable domain, rest sourced from reference TRBV7-9 and TRBJ1-5, is DTGVSQNPRHKITKRGQNVTFRCDPISEHNRLYWYRQTLGQGPEFLTYFQNEAQLEKSRLLSDRFSAERPKGSFSTLEIQRTEQGDSAMYLCASSLAGTGGQPQHFGDGTRLSIL.

The rearrangement uses TRBV7-6 and TRBJ1-3, with 8 bases aligning to TRBD1. Germline V gene data show CDR1 as SGHVS and CDR2 as FNYEAQ. The CDR3 extends over 17 amino acids. V was clipped by 5 bases and J by 3 bases; unmatched bases: 12. CDR3 DNA: TGTGCCAGCAGCCCCACCGGACAGGGTCTGGTTGGAAACACCATATATTTT. It encodes CASSPTGQGLVGNTIYF.